This entry is about one TCR beta chain. Its antigen is not known. The V and J ends lost 5 bases and 9 bases respectively, with 21 bases between them. The germline gives CDR1 SGDLS, CDR2 YYNGEE. CDR3 length equals 16 residues. The data are from a study of cytomegalovirus exposure and HLA in healthy donors. General study findings and limits: Rates of TCR association differed by HLA locus in a later analysis, with DRB1 highest and HLA-C lowest.

The PCR employed 60 Vbeta primers together with 13 Jbeta primers. Using immunoSEQ multiplex PCR, the repertoire was profiled, and TCRdb retains in-frame clones only, with some absent. The table records 85,000 to 100,000 clones, around 64% of them present only once. The genes are TRBV9 and TRBJ1-6, with D tentatively TRBD1 (5 bases). The sequencing sample was made of PBMCs. This TCR was sampled from a human donor in good health. CDR3 nucleotides: TGTGCCAGCAGTGGACACGGGTCTCTCGCCAGTTCACCCCTCCACTTT. As protein: CASSGHGSLASSPLHF.